This T cell receptor beta chain was observed in a study of blood T cell repertoires in COVID-19 (dated by TCRdb to 2018 to 2020). In terms of the full investigation: Samples covering the acute and convalescent phases of COVID-19 were provided by collaborators in the United States, Italy and Spain. The prospective study material was composed of cDNA or gDNA derived from T cells, B-cell-depleted T cells, or PBMCs. Samples were obtained from the ongoing ImmuneRACE study (first 160 participants) and from some 1,200 subjects provided by 6 global collaborators. The dataset comprised deeply sampled blood TCRbeta repertoires from subjects exposed to, actively infected with, or recovered from COVID-19. Where available, HLA class I and class II types were taken from metadata supplied by the sample provider and were not determined by assay-based typing. Nearly every sample came with metadata listing a de-identified subject ID, COVID-19 status, age in years and sex. A freely available public database, intended as a resource for researchers studying the immune response to SARS-CoV-2, is where the repertoires were released.

TCRbeta CDR3 regions were amplified from genomic DNA using the immunoSEQ Assay, a bias-controlled multiplex PCR. For the original study's pipeline: The number of nucleated cells in each sample was estimated from the amplification of reference gene primers within the assay. To quantify the absolute abundance of each unique TCRbeta CDR3 rearrangement, sequence reads were collapsed and filtered. For each sample, productive Simpson clonality was calculated as the square root of Simpson's diversity index across productive rearrangements. The source is immuneACCESS, and TCRdb retained only in-frame sequences with V and J called. Part of the clones is not carried over; for the studies checked, unresolved V genes explain less than half of this, and the remainder is unexplained. That table is the source of V, J and clone size, and D and trimming were worked out from the DNA. The sample records over 250,000 clones, roughly 90% of which are singletons. Clones ranked in the top ten supply less than 2% of the sample.

As to this clone: Its antigen is still unknown. Nothing much larger sits one base from this clone, and base qualities are not available.

CDR1 SEHNR and CDR2 FQNEAQ were looked up in the germline V gene (reference sequence). The CDR3 starts with the cysteine, ends with the phenylalanine, and has 15 residues. Only the CDR3 DNA stays, 45 bases, in frame from base 1. Between the V and J ends, shortened by 5 bases and 4 bases respectively, the junction contains 17 bases. Beyond this particular receptor, the publication reports: The amount of clinical and demographic metadata varied by source and participant and was provided uncurated.

Participants in the prospective study were enrolled through a virtual design, were aged about 18 to 100 years, and lived in about two dozen United States geographic areas. Cohort assignment in the prospective study relied on participant-reported clinical history from a screening survey and a study questionnaire. ImmuneRACE Cohort 3 recovered participants were defined by two consecutive negative NP/OP PCR tests, healthcare professional clearance, or symptom resolution. Each participant in the prospective study had whole blood, serum and a nasopharyngeal or oropharyngeal swab collected by mobile phlebotomists. Participants in the prospective study had the option to provide additional blood draws and questionnaires over an approximately 2-month period. Before DNA extraction, blood samples from the prospective study were shipped at room temperature or frozen.

This receptor chain uses TRBV7-9 and TRBJ1-2; a confident D gene designation cannot be given. This TCR derives from a woman aged 55-70 years who had recovered from COVID-19. The sample comprised PBMCs or T cells enriched from blood (not recorded which). The CDR3 region reads CASSPQGGPLYGYTF. In nucleotides, the sequence is TGTGCCAGCAGCCCGCAAGGAGGACCGCTCTATGGCTACACCTTC.